Below, 17 T cell receptor beta chains from the same sample are listed, as sequenced in a study of CD8 T cells in ankylosing spondylitis. Overall study results and limits: Several highly homologous variants made up a TCR beta motif that seemed to typify ankylosing spondylitis blood.

TCRdb re-analysed the 5' RACE reads in MiXCR, keeping a single row per CDR3 protein. The table has approximately 440,000 distinct CDR3 sequences, 15% to 20% seen once. Which antigens these TCRs recognize remains unknown. The sample was blood, either unsorted or a sorted T cell fraction (not recorded which). The receptors originated from a male donor with ankylosing spondylitis.

V is TRBV10-3 and J is TRBJ2-3, with D possibly matching TRBD2 (6 bases). Germline V gene lookup returns CDR1 ENHRY and CDR2 SYGVKD. This CDR3 is built from 16 residues. Between the trimmed V and J ends, which lost 0 bases and 4 bases, there was a span of 14 bases. The CDR3 DNA follows: TGTGCCATCAGTGAGTCTGGGGGGAACGGACCAGATACGCAGTATTTT. Amino acids: CAISESGGNGPDTQYF.

This clonotype appeared a few times. V gene TRBV11-2 combines with J gene TRBJ2-7, with D uncertain. CDR3 length equals 12 residues. With 2 bases removed from V and 4 bases from J, the gap between germline ends came to 6 bases. Germline V gene lookup returns CDR1 SGHAT and CDR2 FQNNGV. Here the CDR3 DNA reads TGTGCCAGCAGCTTATTAATATACGAGCAGTACTTC. The encoded protein is CASSLLIYEQYF. Looking up the rest from reference TRBV11-2 and TRBJ2-7 gives the full variable domain: EAGVAQSPRYKIIEKRQSVAFWCNPISGHATLYWYQQILGQGPKLLIQFQNNGVVDDSQLPKDRFSAERLKGVDSTLKIQPAKLEDSAVYLCASSLLIYEQYFGPGTRLTVT.

This clonotype was seen a few times. V usage is TRBV4-2 and J usage is TRBJ2-7; D not certain. Per the germline V gene, CDR1 is LGHNA and CDR2 is YNFKEQ. The V and J ends lost 0 bases and 5 bases respectively, with 8 bases between them. CDR3 length: 13 amino acids. Here the CDR3 DNA reads TGTGCCAGCAGCCAAGATTCGGCTAACGAGCAGTACTTC. Residues: CASSQDSANEQYF.

The chain joins TRBV24-1 to TRBJ2-7, with a possible D match to TRBD1 (5 bases). CDR1 is KGHDR and CDR2 is SFDVKD in the germline V gene. V gave up 4 bases and J gave up 3 bases, with 12 bases separating them. The CDR3 loop spans 14 amino acids. The CDR3 loop reads CATSDPDRNYEQYF. CDR3 DNA: TGTGCCACCAGTGACCCCGACAGAAACTACGAGCAGTACTTC.

The sample holds a few counts of this clonotype. The chain has TRBV29-1 and TRBJ2-2; D may be TRBD1 or TRBD2 (6 bases each). CDR3 length: 15 amino acids. The ends were cut back, 0 bases at V and 3 bases at J, with 11 bases in the middle. Germline V gives CDR1 SQVTM, CDR2 ANQGSEA. CDR3 sequence reads: CSVEDLRGHTGELFF. The CDR3 nucleotides are TGCAGCGTTGAAGATCTCCGGGGGCACACCGGGGAGCTGTTTTTT.

V is TRBV4-1 and J is TRBJ1-2; D might be TRBD1 (5 bases). Germline values: CDR1 MGHRA, CDR2 YSYEKL. V dropped 2 bases and J dropped 5 bases, with 12 bases sitting between them. This CDR3 contains 14 residues. This CDR3 is CASSQPGTRYGYTF. As DNA, the CDR3 is TGCGCCAGCAGCCAACCCGGGACCCGGTATGGCTACACCTTC.

The V call is TRBV4-2, the J call TRBJ1-1; 7 nucleotides align to TRBD1. V dropped 1 base and J dropped 3; count of bases not matched to a gene: 8. Germline V gene sequence: CDR1 LGHNA, CDR2 YNFKEQ. The CDR3 spans 16 residues. The DNA of the CDR3 is TGTGCCAGCAGCCAAGCTGCCCTACAGGGGTACACTGAAGCTTTCTTT. It codes for CASSQAALQGYTEAFF.

Concerning this clonotype: The junction does not match germline at one end; this may be a read error. The chain combines TRBV12-3 or TRBV12-4 with TRBJ2-1; TRBD1 or TRBD2 may be the D gene (5 bases each). The CDR3 spans 19 residues. CDR3: CAISLDGRGISQRYNEQFF. The CDR3 nucleotides are TGTGCCATCAGTTTAGATGGACGGGGCATATCCCAACGGTATAATGAGCAGTTCTTC.

Ten or more counts support this clonotype. The chain employs TRBV29-1 and TRBJ2-1; no reliable D call. This CDR3 is built from 12 residues. In germline, CDR1 is SQVTM, CDR2 ANQGSEA. Deletions cut 6 bases from V and 8 bases from J, with 14 bases between. Here the CDR3 DNA reads TGCAGCGTAGGCGAGGTTGAGGATGAGCAGTTCTTC. Amino acid sequence: CSVGEVEDEQFF.

This clonotype was counted only a few times. The chain employs TRBV7-2 and TRBJ2-7; weak D call: TRBD1 (6 bases). Germline CDR1 reads SGHTA; CDR2 reads FQGNSA. The CDR3 has 15 amino acids. Trimming stripped 5 bases from V and 0 bases from J, with 14 bases between. CDR3 coding DNA: TGTGCCAGCAGCCCCCAGGGGCGGAGCTCCTACGAGCAGTACTTC. It specifies CASSPQGRSSYEQYF. The whole variable domain, remainder taken from reference TRBV7-2 and TRBJ2-7, is GAGVSQSPSNKVTEKGKDVELRCDPISGHTALYWYRQSLGQGLEFLIYFQGNSAPDKSGLPSDRFSAERTGGSVSTLTIQRTQQEDSAVYLCASSPQGRSSYEQYFGPGTRLTVT.

J is TRBJ1-6 and V is TRBV5-1, with a tentative D call TRBD1 (5 bases). From germline, CDR1 is SGHRS and CDR2 YFSETQ. The CDR3 covers 15 residues. The germline V and J ends were trimmed by 0 bases and 10 bases, with 14 bases remaining between them. The CDR3 coding sequence is TGCGCCAGCAGCTTGGACAGTTTAGGGGCGTCACCCCTCCACTTT. It encodes CASSLDSLGASPLHF.

This chain uses TRBV24-1 with TRBJ1-3; possibly TRBD1 for D (5 bases). This CDR3 spans 15 amino acids. V dropped 4 bases and J dropped 4 bases, with 13 bases sitting between them. The germline V gene has CDR1 KGHDR and CDR2 SFDVKD. The CDR3 DNA is TGTGCCACCAGTGACCCCAGGGTAACCGGAAACACCATATATTTT. Its translation: CATSDPRVTGNTIYF.

The rearrangement links TRBV2 to TRBJ2-7, with TRBD2 matching over 7 bases. The ends lost 4 bases at V and 2 bases at J; junction bases unmatched: 2. CDR1 and CDR2 (germline): SNHLY, FYNNEI. This CDR3 is 13 amino acids long. CDR3 protein: CASSGEGPYEQYF. Here the CDR3 DNA reads TGTGCCAGCAGTGGGGAGGGTCCCTACGAGCAGTACTTC.

The genes are TRBV5-1 and TRBJ2-7; 8 bases agree with TRBD1. In germline, CDR1 is SGHRS, CDR2 YFSETQ. V lost 6 bases to trimming and J lost 3 bases; unmatched junction nucleotides: 11. This CDR3 comprises 15 residues. The CDR3 bases are TGCGCCAGCACCTCGGGACAGGAAAAAAACTACGAGCAGTACTTC. It codes for CASTSGQEKNYEQYF.

This clonotype was picked up a small number of times. The chain carries TRBV29-1 and TRBJ1-2; D unclear. V lost 7 bases to trimming and J lost 8 bases, with 14 bases between them. Germline V gives CDR1 SQVTM, CDR2 ANQGSEA. The CDR3 is 11 amino acids. DNA for the CDR3: TGCAGCGCCGAAGGAGCCCTAGGCTACACCTTC. Amino acids: CSAEGALGYTF.

V is TRBV5-6 and J is TRBJ1-5, with a tentative D call TRBD1 (5 bases). V lost 0 bases, J lost 6 bases, and 19 bases lay in between. The length of the CDR3 is 17 residues. Germline CDR1 SGHDT, CDR2 YYEEEE. In nucleotides, the CDR3 is TGTGCCAGCAGCTTGGCCAACGGACCTAGGGGAGCTCAGCCCCAGCATTTT. Translating it yields CASSLANGPRGAQPQHF.

In its sample, this clonotype was seen a few times. The chain couples TRBV6-1 to TRBJ1-1; TRBD1 might be the D (6 bases). The CDR3 loop spans 13 amino acids. Germline CDR1 and CDR2: MNHNS and SASEGT. V shed 7 bases and J shed 4 bases, with 13 bases lying between them. Here the CDR3 reads CASKGRGSTEAFF. The CDR3 coding sequence is TGTGCCAGCAAGGGCAGGGGAAGCACTGAAGCTTTCTTT.